The table lists the clone carrying this TCR beta chain with many counts. Its specificity is not known. CDR3 length: 13 amino acids. Germline V CDR1 and CDR2: SGHAT, FQNNGV. V was clipped by 5 bases and J by 11 bases; unmatched bases: 9. Regions amplified from RNA transcripts were the TCR beta CDR3 regions. The HTBI set primed first-round TCR CDR3 RT-PCR. One entry per CDR3 protein, called by TCRdb with MiXCR from the multiplex PCR reads. This sample has hundreds of thousands of distinct CDR3 sequences, with about 14% found just once. Any patient presenting with uncontrolled infection, other autoimmune disease, pregnancy or lactation was left out. This sample holds PBMCs from under 11 ml fresh peripheral blood. These data originate in a study of T cells in Graves' hyperthyroidism and ophthalmopathy. The study, taken as a whole, reports: In validation, the model predicted ophthalmopathy. These predictions came a median approximately 5.9 months before onset. Stable hyperthyroidism was told apart from ophthalmopathy by a model built on 13 V-J features.

The receptor's source is a woman in her forties or fifties with Graves' ophthalmopathy. The sample comprised blood. The chain employs TRBV11-2 and TRBJ2-3, with 8 bases identical to TRBD1. The CDR3 nucleotides read TGTGCCAGCAGCCACCCGCGGACAGGGTTGCAGTATTTT. Amino acid sequence: CASSHPRTGLQYF.